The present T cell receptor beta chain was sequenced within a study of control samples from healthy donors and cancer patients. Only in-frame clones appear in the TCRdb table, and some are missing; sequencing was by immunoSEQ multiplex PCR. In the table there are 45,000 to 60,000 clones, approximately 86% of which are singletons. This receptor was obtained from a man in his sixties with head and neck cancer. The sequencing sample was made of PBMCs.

The DNA of the CDR3 is TGTGCCAGCAGCACGCGACAGGGTGGCAACGAGCAGTACTTC. This translates into CASSTRQGGNEQYF. The genes are TRBV5-4 and TRBJ2-7, with 7 bases matching TRBD1. Germline V gives CDR1 SGHNT, CDR2 YYREEE (reference sequence). Trimming at V came to 4 bases and at J to 5 bases, leaving 9 bases not matched to a gene. The CDR3 contains 14 residues.